This is a list of T cell receptor beta chains from one sample in a study of shared clonotypes between healthy human individuals. Measured with immunoSEQ multiplex PCR; TCRdb has only the in-frame clones, and not every one. Of approximately 470,000 clones in the sample, 70% to 80% were seen once. Material for sequencing was PBMCs. These receptors originate from a woman in her forties in good health. Some clones in this sample may be carry-over from other donors' samples. Each CDR3 is given with its conserved first and last residue. The D gene is left open where the match is weak. Not every row has a clone size; where given, it reads once, few, many or a size class.

j_call	v_call	clone_size	d_call	cdr3_nt	cdr3_aa
TRBJ2-7	TRBV28	few	-	TGTGCCAGCAGTTTAGGCCGGGACATCCTCTACGAGCAGTACTTC	CASSLGRDILYEQYF
TRBJ2-7	TRBV29-1	-	TRBD2	TGCAGCGTCCAAATAGCGGGAGGGTCCTACGAGCAGTACTTC	CSVQIAGGSYEQYF
TRBJ2-1	TRBV5-1	few	-	TGCGCCAGCAGCCCCCAGGGAGACAACAATGAGCAGTTCTTC	CASSPQGDNNEQFF
TRBJ2-5	TRBV5-4	-	-	TGTGCCAGCAGCTTGATGGGGGGAGAGATTTCAGAGACCCAGTACTTC	CASSLMGGEISETQYF
TRBJ1-2	TRBV5-1	-	-	TGCGCCAGCAGCTTGGCGCCAGAACGGGGCTACACCTTC	CASSLAPERGYTF
TRBJ2-1	TRBV5-1	-	-	TGCGCCAGCAGCTTCGGGGACTCTTACAATGAGCAGTTCTTC	CASSFGDSYNEQFF
TRBJ2-6	TRBV9	-	-	TGTGCCAGCAGCGCCAGGGGTTCTGGGGCCAACGTCCTGACTTTC	CASSARGSGANVLTF
TRBJ2-5	TRBV25-1	-	-	TGTGCCAGCGGGGAACAGGGAACTCAAGAGACCCAGTACTTC	CASGEQGTQETQYF
TRBJ2-2	TRBV10-3	-	TRBD2	TGTGCCATCAGGGGCGGCGGGAGAGGCACCGGGGAGCTGTTTTTT	CAIRGGGRGTGELFF
TRBJ2-1	TRBV5-1	-	-	TGCGCCAGCAGCTTGGACCCCTCGAGCTCCTACAATGAGCAGTTCTTC	CASSLDPSSSYNEQFF
TRBJ1-5	TRBV6-1	-	-	TGTGCCAGCAGTGAAGAGGGGACGCTTTTGAGCCAGCCCCAGCATTTT	CASSEEGTLLSQPQHF
TRBJ1-1	TRBV25-1	-	-	TGTGCCAGCAGTGAACGGTTCAGGGGCACTGAAGCTTTCTTT	CASSERFRGTEAFF
TRBJ1-2	TRBV18	-	-	TGTGCCAGCTCACCCCAGGAAAACTATGGCTACACCTTC	CASSPQENYGYTF
TRBJ2-1	TRBV6-1	many	TRBD1	TGTGCCAGCAGTGTAAGGACAGGGGGCTACAATGAGCAGTTCTTC	CASSVRTGGYNEQFF
TRBJ1-4	TRBV6-5	-	-	TGTGCCAGCAGTTACTCGAGGACACCTAATGAAAAACTGTTTTTT	CASSYSRTPNEKLFF
TRBJ2-7	TRBV2	-	-	TGTGCCAGCAGGCCCGACGGACCGCGGGAGCAGTACTTC	CASRPDGPREQYF
TRBJ2-7	TRBV7-8	few	TRBD2	TGTGCCAGCAGCTTCAGGACTAGCGGGAGAAACGAGCAGTACTTC	CASSFRTSGRNEQYF
TRBJ2-3	TRBV2	-	-	TGTGCCAGCAGTGAACAGGGGCCCGGGGATACGCAGTATTTT	CASSEQGPGDTQYF
TRBJ1-6	TRBV7-9	-	-	TGTGCCAGCAGCTTACACGGGCAGGGTGATTCACCCCTCCACTTT	CASSLHGQGDSPLHF
TRBJ2-5	TRBV19	-	-	TGTGCCACTGGAGGGACGCGAGGTCAAGAGACCCAGTACTTC	CATGGTRGQETQYF
TRBJ2-7	TRBV6-6	-	TRBD1	TGTGCCAGCGCGGACAGGTACGAGCAGTACTTC	CASADRYEQYF
TRBJ2-7	TRBV28	many	TRBD2	TGTGCCAGCAGTTTCTCCCCGGGCGGGAGTGTTTGGGAGCAGTACTTC	CASSFSPGGSVWEQYF
TRBJ2-7	TRBV18	-	TRBD2	TGTGCCAGCTCACCAGCTAGCGGGAGGGCCGGGGAGCAGTACTTC	CASSPASGRAGEQYF
TRBJ1-1	TRBV19	few	-	TGTGCCAGTAACATGGGGAGGCGGGATTCAGCTTTCTTT	CASNMGRRDSAFF
TRBJ1-2	TRBV4-2	-	-	TGTGCCAGCAGCCAAGAACAGGGAACAAGCTATGGCTACACCTTC	CASSQEQGTSYGYTF
TRBJ2-7	TRBV30	-	-	TGTGCCTGGGCAGGCCTCTACGAGCAGTACTTC	CAWAGLYEQYF
TRBJ2-4	TRBV27	-	-	TGTGCCAGCAGTTTATCGATCCGGGGTCGGGACATTCAGTACTTC	CASSLSIRGRDIQYF